This T cell receptor beta chain was captured by sequencing in a study of T cell responses to AZD1222 COVID-19 vaccine. General study points: Repertoires were sampled only after the peak T cell response. Reports indicate that nearly half of spike-specific TCRs are directed at unmutated variant regions. Possibly, clonal diversity was underestimated; donors were largely white British and included more females.

The CDR3 length is 14 residues. CDR1 is SGDLS, CDR2 YYNGEE, per germline. The germline V and J ends were trimmed by 4 bases and 1 base, with 11 bases remaining between them. Timing groups of about 4 and about 12 weeks for second doses were pooled. The protocol was immunoSEQ multiplex PCR, while the TCRdb copy is restricted to in-frame clones and leaves out a portion. The sample contains about 86,000 clones, 85% to 90% of which appear only once. Concerning this clone itself: Antigen unknown.

The sample in question was peripheral blood, obtained 28 days after the second AZD1222 dose. The chain uses TRBV9 and TRBJ1-1; no clear D. This sequence was found in an adult who received the AZD1222 COVID-19 vaccine. In DNA, the CDR3 is TGTGCCAGCAGCCCTCTCGCTGGGAACACTGAAGCTTTCTTT. Protein product: CASSPLAGNTEAFF. The variable domain in full, with the rest retrieved from reference TRBV9 and TRBJ1-1, is DSGVTQTPKHLITATGQRVTLRCSPRSGDLSVYWYQQSLDQGLQFLIQYYNGEERAKGNILERFSAQQFPDLHSELNLSSLELGDSALYFCASSPLAGNTEAFFGQGTRLTVV.